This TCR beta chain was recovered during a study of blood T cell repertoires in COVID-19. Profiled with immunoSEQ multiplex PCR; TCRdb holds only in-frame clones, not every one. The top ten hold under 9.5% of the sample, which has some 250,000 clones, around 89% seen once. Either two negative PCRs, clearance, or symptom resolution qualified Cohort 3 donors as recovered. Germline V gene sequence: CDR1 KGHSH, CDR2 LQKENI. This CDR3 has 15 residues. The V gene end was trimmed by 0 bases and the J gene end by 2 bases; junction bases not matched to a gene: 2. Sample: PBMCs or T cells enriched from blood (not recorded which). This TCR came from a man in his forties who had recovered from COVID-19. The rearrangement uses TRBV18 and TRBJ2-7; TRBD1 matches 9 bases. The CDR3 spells CASSPPGQGTYEQYF. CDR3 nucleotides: TGTGCCAGCTCACCACCGGGACAGGGAACCTACGAGCAGTACTTC.